These 18 T cell receptor beta chains were sequenced from one sample in a study of T cells in Graves' hyperthyroidism and ophthalmopathy. RNA transcripts served as the template for amplifying TCR beta CDR3 regions. Initially, a first-round RT-PCR of the TCR CDR3 employed the HTBI primer set. TCRdb processed the multiplex PCR reads anew with MiXCR; each CDR3 protein has one entry. Among under 400,000 distinct CDR3 sequences listed, under 15% were seen once. The sequenced sample consisted of blood. These receptors came from a woman aged 18-30 years with Graves' hyperthyroidism.

V gene TRBV9 combines with J gene TRBJ2-3; D is perhaps TRBD2 (5 bases). Germline CDR1 and CDR2: SGDLS and YYNGEE. The CDR3 is 14 residues long. The V end lost 0 bases, the J end lost 3 bases, and 8 bases lay between the germline ends. The CDR3 bases are TGTGCCAGCAGCGTAGCAGAGGGAACAGATACGCAGTATTTT. Encoded protein: CASSVAEGTDTQYF.

A few counts support this clonotype. The chain recombines TRBV6-1 with TRBJ2-3; no clear D gene. Germline V gives CDR1 MNHNS, CDR2 SASEGT. CDR3 size: 10 residues. V lost 7 bases, J lost 14 bases, and 13 bases lay in between. CDR3 nucleotides: TGTGCCAGCAAAGACGGGCAGTCGTATTTT. Residues: CASKDGQSYF.

This clonotype was recorded many times. This chain joins TRBV12-3 or TRBV12-4 and TRBJ2-1, with D perhaps given as TRBD1 or TRBD2 (5 bases each). The V end was cut by 3 bases, the J end by 10 bases, with 16 bases between. CDR3 length: 14 amino acids. The DNA for the CDR3 is TGTGCCAGCAGTTTCGGGACCGCCGTACAGGAGCAGTTCTTC. Protein product: CASSFGTAVQEQFF.

This clonotype was picked up a small number of times. The chain joins TRBV19 to TRBJ2-4, with 8 bases fitting TRBD2. The CDR3 runs to 19 residues. Trimming took 5 bases from V and 3 from J; bases not matched to a gene: 18. Germline CDR1 LNHDA, CDR2 SQIVND (reference sequence). This chain's CDR3 is CASSLRPSAGEGVKNIQYF. Here the CDR3 DNA reads TGTGCCAGTAGTCTCAGGCCCTCAGCGGGAGAGGGGGTCAAAAACATTCAGTACTTC.

This clonotype has a count of ten or more. The chain's CDR3 is CAISERGALEAFF. CDR3 coding DNA: TGTGCCATCAGTGAAAGGGGGGCGCTTGAAGCTTTCTTT. This chain connects TRBV10-3 to TRBJ1-1, with a weak D call TRBD1 (6 bases). The germline V gene encodes CDR1 ENHRY and CDR2 SYGVKD. V was pared by 3 bases and J by 7 bases, with 12 bases between. The CDR3 covers 13 residues.

This clonotype was counted ten times or more. The rearrangement links TRBV7-2 to TRBJ1-1, with D unresolved. Germline V gene data show CDR1 as SGHTA and CDR2 as FQGNSA. The CDR3 has 14 residues. The V gene lost 1 base and the J gene lost 1 base, with 7 bases spanning the gap. The CDR3 region is CASSLGPSNTEAFF. Here the CDR3 DNA reads TGTGCCAGCAGCTTAGGCCCGTCGAACACTGAAGCTTTCTTT.

This clonotype was counted at least ten times. The chain joins TRBV20-1 to TRBJ1-2; no clear D. V was shortened by 0 bases and J by 8 bases, with 22 bases between the two germline ends. Looked up from germline, CDR1 is DFQATT and CDR2 is SNEGSKA (reference sequence). This CDR3 region has 16 residues. The chain's CDR3 is CSARDRALEGEKGYTF. The DNA for the CDR3 is TGCAGTGCTAGAGATCGGGCCTTGGAGGGAGAGAAGGGCTACACCTTC.

This clonotype was seen repeatedly, ten times or more. V gene TRBV7-2 combines with J gene TRBJ1-6; D perhaps matches TRBD1 (5 bases). The CDR3 spans 15 residues. Looked up from germline, CDR1 is SGHTA and CDR2 is FQGNSA. The V end lost 6 bases, the J end lost 3 bases, and 12 bases lay between the germline ends. The CDR3 region has the DNA TGTGCCAGCAGGCAACAGGAAAACTATAATTCACCCCTCCACTTT. Its protein product is CASRQQENYNSPLHF.

The gene calls are TRBV7-2 and TRBJ2-7, with 8 bases that match TRBD2. CDR3 size: 15 residues. V gave up 5 bases and J gave up 1 base; unmatched junction bases: 7. CDR1 SGHTA and CDR2 FQGNSA come from the germline V gene. The CDR3 sequence is CASSLSGTISYEQYF. Here the CDR3 DNA reads TGTGCCAGCAGCCTTAGCGGGACTATTTCCTACGAGCAGTACTTC. The full variable domain, its missing parts supplied by reference TRBV7-2 and TRBJ2-7, is GAGVSQSPSNKVTEKGKDVELRCDPISGHTALYWYRQSLGQGLEFLIYFQGNSAPDKSGLPSDRFSAERTGGSVSTLTIQRTQQEDSAVYLCASSLSGTISYEQYFGPGTRLTVT.

This clonotype has a count of ten or more. The V gene is TRBV7-2, the J gene TRBJ2-3; D not resolved. V lost 1 base, J lost 0 bases, and 11 bases lay in between. Per germline, CDR1 SGHTA and CDR2 FQGNSA. The CDR3 is 16 residues long. CDR3 in amino acids: CASSLGGTTSTDTQYF. The CDR3 DNA follows: TGTGCCAGCAGCTTAGGTGGAACTACTAGCACAGATACGCAGTATTTT.

This clonotype was seen many times. The genes are TRBV24-1 and TRBJ2-3; 8 bases fit TRBD2. After removal of 3 bases from V and 0 bases from J, the junction contained 4 bases not matched to a gene. The V gene's germline CDR1 is KGHDR and CDR2 SFDVKD. The CDR3 runs 16 residues. CDR3 bases: TGTGCCACCAGTGATCCAATAGCGGGGAGCACAGATACGCAGTATTTT. Its translation: CATSDPIAGSTDTQYF.

This clonotype was seen many times. The chain couples TRBV28 to TRBJ2-7; TRBD2 matches at 7 bases. The J segment lost 1 base and the V segment lost 6 bases, leaving 3 bases of the junction unmatched. This CDR3 is 13 amino acids long. Germline V gene sequence: CDR1 MDHEN, CDR2 SYDVKM. CDR3 sequence reads: CASRGGLSYEQYF. The DNA of the CDR3 is TGTGCCAGCAGGGGAGGGTTGTCCTACGAGCAGTACTTC.

At least ten counts were recorded for this clonotype. The chain recombines TRBV27 with TRBJ1-2; no clear D. Trimming left V 5 bases short and J 7 bases short, with 17 bases between. The CDR3 sequence is 14 residues long. The germline gives CDR1 MNHEY, CDR2 SMNVEV (reference sequence). The chain's CDR3 is CASSPLALFSGYTF. The CDR3 bases are TGTGCCAGCAGTCCCCTTGCCCTCTTCAGTGGCTACACCTTC.

This clonotype was counted ten times or more. The chain is built from TRBV18 and TRBJ2-2; D unresolved. Germline loops: CDR1 KGHSH, CDR2 LQKENI. CDR3 length: 15 residues. V was shortened by 2 bases and J by 1 base, with 8 bases between the two germline ends. CDR3 bases: TGTGCCAGCTCACCATTGACTGTGAACACCGGGGAGCTGTTTTTT. This encodes CASSPLTVNTGELFF.

This clonotype was detected many times. J is TRBJ1-2 and V is TRBV5-6; D is unclear. Germline V gene data show CDR1 as SGHDT and CDR2 as YYEEEE. The CDR3 loop spans 12 amino acids. V gave up 7 bases and J gave up 1 base, with 8 bases separating them. CDR3 sequence (DNA): TGTGCCAGCCGGCCGGGTAACTATGGCTACACCTTC. Protein: CASRPGNYGYTF. The whole variable domain, remainder taken from reference TRBV5-6 and TRBJ1-2, is DAGVTQSPTHLIKTRGQQVTLRCSPKSGHDTVSWYQQALGQGPQFIFQYYEEEERQRGNFPDRFSGHQFPNYSSELNVNALLLGDSALYLCASRPGNYGYTFGSGTRLTVV.

This clonotype was found many times. This chain connects TRBV2 to TRBJ2-3, with 7 bases lining up with TRBD1. V trimming: 6 bases; J trimming: 6 bases; junction bases outside the gene matches: 15. The CDR3 is made up of 16 amino acids. Germline V lookup: CDR1 SNHLY, CDR2 FYNNEI. The CDR3 region has the DNA TGTGCCAGCAGAAAAAGACAGGGACGTAGGGGGGATACGCAGTATTTT. Its protein product is CASRKRQGRRGDTQYF.

The table lists this clonotype with many counts. The chain links TRBV7-3 to TRBJ2-5, with TRBD2 as a possible D gene (7 bases). Trimming stripped 1 base from V and 4 bases from J, with 13 bases between. The length of the CDR3 is 15 residues. Germline CDR1 SGHTA, CDR2 FQGTGA. The CDR3 here is CASSLKGGEGETQYF. The DNA for the CDR3 is TGTGCCAGCAGCTTAAAAGGGGGGGAAGGAGAGACCCAGTACTTC.

The rearrangement links TRBV20-1 to TRBJ2-3; TRBD1 or TRBD2 may be the D gene (7 bases each). In germline, CDR1 is DFQATT, CDR2 SNEGSKA (reference sequence). V shed 7 bases and J shed 1 base, with 12 bases lying between them. CDR3 length equals 13 residues. As DNA, the CDR3 is TGCAGTGGGGGGGGGACAGGCACAGATACGCAGTATTTT. It encodes CSGGGTGTDTQYF.